A selection of T cell receptor beta chains follows, all from one sample in a study of blood T cell repertoires in COVID-19. Generated by immunoSEQ multiplex PCR, the TCRdb table keeps only in-frame clones and is missing some. The table lists around 91,000 clones, 79% of them singletons, with about a sixth in the top ten. The sample comprised peripheral blood. These receptors originate from a woman of 80 years or more with active or convalescent COVID-19. CDR3s leave out the opening cysteine and the closing phenylalanine or tryptophan. Fields, in order: J gene, CDR3 length, V gene, CDR3 protein.

j_gene: TRBJ2-7
len: 13
v_gene: TRBV11-2
CDR3aa: ASSRTSGGSYEQY

j_gene: TRBJ2-6
len: 15
v_gene: TRBV5-1
CDR3aa: ASSLGQGGFGANVLT

j_gene: TRBJ2-7
len: 15
v_gene: TRBV6-1
CDR3aa: ASSEMESSGLSYEQY

j_gene: TRBJ2-7
len: 10
v_gene: TRBV7-2
CDR3aa: ASSLNPGEQY

j_gene: TRBJ2-5
len: 15
v_gene: TRBV4-2
CDR3aa: ASSQGSAGGSQETQY

j_gene: TRBJ1-4
len: 14
v_gene: TRBV3-1/TRBV3-2
CDR3aa: ASSQDTGRVNEKLF

j_gene: TRBJ1-2
len: 12
v_gene: TRBV6-5
CDR3aa: ASTLWTVNYGYT

j_gene: TRBJ1-4
len: 12
v_gene: TRBV6-2/TRBV6-3
CDR3aa: ASSYIGQREKLF

j_gene: TRBJ1-2
len: 10
v_gene: TRBV30
CDR3aa: AWTHRGYGYT

j_gene: TRBJ2-1
len: 14
v_gene: TRBV18
CDR3aa: ASSPPTPGSGSEQF

j_gene: TRBJ2-5
len: 15
v_gene: TRBV4-1
CDR3aa: ASSQGVTSGTPETQY

j_gene: TRBJ2-1
len: 14
v_gene: TRBV5-4
CDR3aa: ASSSLDRDTYNEQF

j_gene: TRBJ2-5
len: 13
v_gene: TRBV7-3
CDR3aa: ASSRTGFGGETQY

j_gene: TRBJ1-3
len: 13
v_gene: TRBV18
CDR3aa: ASSESQGIRNTIY

j_gene: TRBJ1-2
len: 12
v_gene: TRBV5-6
CDR3aa: ASSYGTGTLGYT

j_gene: TRBJ2-3
len: 13
v_gene: TRBV9
CDR3aa: ASSELSVGTDTQY

j_gene: TRBJ2-1
len: 13
v_gene: TRBV7-9
CDR3aa: ASSSRLAGAIAQF

j_gene: TRBJ2-3
len: 13
v_gene: TRBV19
CDR3aa: ASSSRDRGTDTQY

j_gene: TRBJ2-5
len: 13
v_gene: TRBV6-5
CDR3aa: ASRDRALYQETQY

j_gene: TRBJ1-3
len: 11
v_gene: TRBV29-1
CDR3aa: SAGGTGGNTIY

j_gene: TRBJ1-6
len: 13
v_gene: TRBV6-5
CDR3aa: ASSYSRVANSPLH

j_gene: TRBJ2-1
len: 11
v_gene: TRBV5-7
CDR3aa: ASSSLSYNEQF

j_gene: TRBJ1-1
len: 12
v_gene: TRBV5-1
CDR3aa: ASSSQGADTEAF

j_gene: TRBJ2-5
len: 12
v_gene: TRBV7-8
CDR3aa: ASSFLAGQETQY

j_gene: TRBJ2-3
len: 14
v_gene: TRBV3-1/TRBV3-2
CDR3aa: ASNQAPVSSTDTQY

j_gene: TRBJ2-5
len: 11
v_gene: TRBV2
CDR3aa: ASMFRGRETQY

j_gene: TRBJ2-1
len: 13
v_gene: TRBV5-1
CDR3aa: ASSFGLAGVDEQF

j_gene: TRBJ2-1
len: 10
v_gene: TRBV24-1
CDR3aa: ATTGSGDEQF

j_gene: TRBJ2-2
len: 13
v_gene: TRBV5-8
CDR3aa: ASSSQGRATGELF

j_gene: TRBJ2-1
len: 13
v_gene: TRBV29-1
CDR3aa: SVDLAGGSYNEQF

j_gene: TRBJ2-3
len: 9
v_gene: TRBV29-1
CDR3aa: SVQASDTQY

j_gene: TRBJ1-1
len: 15
v_gene: TRBV7-9
CDR3aa: ASSLVGLGPMNTEAF

j_gene: TRBJ2-2
len: 13
v_gene: TRBV7-9
CDR3aa: ASRVSGSRGGELF

j_gene: TRBJ2-7
len: 13
v_gene: TRBV10-3
CDR3aa: AISESRTGVYEQY

j_gene: TRBJ2-5
len: 14
v_gene: TRBV7-6
CDR3aa: ASSFVRAVTQETQY

j_gene: TRBJ2-5
len: 10
v_gene: TRBV24-1
CDR3aa: ASQREGGTQY

j_gene: TRBJ1-1
len: 13
v_gene: TRBV7-9
CDR3aa: ASSPLGHLNTEAF

j_gene: TRBJ1-1
len: 13
v_gene: TRBV4-2
CDR3aa: ASSPGKQLNTEAF

j_gene: TRBJ2-7
len: 13
v_gene: TRBV9
CDR3aa: ASSAGLAGPYEQY

j_gene: TRBJ2-1
len: 12
v_gene: TRBV27
CDR3aa: ASSLGTGGNEQF

j_gene: TRBJ2-2
len: 14
v_gene: TRBV4-2
CDR3aa: ASSQDGWGGPGELF

j_gene: TRBJ2-7
len: 12
v_gene: TRBV9
CDR3aa: ASSVGQVSYEQY

j_gene: TRBJ2-7
len: 12
v_gene: TRBV11-2
CDR3aa: ASSLQGLGHEQY

j_gene: TRBJ1-6
len: 12
v_gene: TRBV14
CDR3aa: ASSQEGRRSPLH

j_gene: TRBJ2-3
len: 11
v_gene: TRBV2
CDR3aa: ATRTSGRDTQY

j_gene: TRBJ1-4
len: 11
v_gene: TRBV7-9
CDR3aa: ASSSPGGEKLF

j_gene: TRBJ2-1
len: 13
v_gene: TRBV7-9
CDR3aa: ASTDSGPRSNEQF

j_gene: TRBJ2-2
len: 14
v_gene: TRBV15
CDR3aa: ATSRDTGVGTGELF

j_gene: TRBJ2-5
len: 11
v_gene: TRBV2
CDR3aa: ASIKRWQETQY

j_gene: TRBJ2-1
len: 11
v_gene: TRBV2
CDR3aa: ASSVQGMNEQF

j_gene: TRBJ2-1
len: 9
v_gene: TRBV19
CDR3aa: ASSHRGDPI

j_gene: TRBJ1-5
len: 12
v_gene: TRBV2
CDR3aa: ASEGTGDNQPQH

j_gene: TRBJ2-2
len: 11
v_gene: TRBV18
CDR3aa: ASSSYNTGELF

j_gene: TRBJ2-1
len: 12
v_gene: TRBV6-1
CDR3aa: ASSEYGGSREQF